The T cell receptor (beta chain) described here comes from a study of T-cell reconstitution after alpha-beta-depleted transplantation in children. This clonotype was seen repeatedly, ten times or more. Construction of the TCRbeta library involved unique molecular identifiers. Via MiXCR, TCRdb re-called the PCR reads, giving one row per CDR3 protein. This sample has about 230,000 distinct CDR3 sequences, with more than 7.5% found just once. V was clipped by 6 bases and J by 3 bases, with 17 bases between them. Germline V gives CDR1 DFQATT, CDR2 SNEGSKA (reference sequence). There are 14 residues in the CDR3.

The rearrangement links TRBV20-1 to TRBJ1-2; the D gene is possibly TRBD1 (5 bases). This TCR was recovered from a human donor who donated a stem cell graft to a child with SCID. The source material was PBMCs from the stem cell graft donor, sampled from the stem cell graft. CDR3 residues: CSAEKRTGDYGYTF. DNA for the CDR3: TGCAGTGCAGAGAAAAGGACGGGGGACTATGGCTACACCTTC.